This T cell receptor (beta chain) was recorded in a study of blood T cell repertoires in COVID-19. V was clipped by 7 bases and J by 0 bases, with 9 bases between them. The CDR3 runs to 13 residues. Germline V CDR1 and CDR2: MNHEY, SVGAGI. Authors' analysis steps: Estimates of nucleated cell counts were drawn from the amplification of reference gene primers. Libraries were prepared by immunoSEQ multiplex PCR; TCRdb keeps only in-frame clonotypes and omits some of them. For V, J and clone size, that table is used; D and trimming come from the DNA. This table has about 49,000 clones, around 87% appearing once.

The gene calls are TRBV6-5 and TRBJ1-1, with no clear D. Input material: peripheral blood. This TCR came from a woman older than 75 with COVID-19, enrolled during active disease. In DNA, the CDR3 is TGTGCCAGCACCGACACCATGAACACTGAAGCTTTCTTT. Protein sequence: CASTDTMNTEAFF.